This T cell receptor beta chain comes out of a study of cytomegalovirus exposure and HLA in healthy donors. Overall study findings and caveats: Clusters of TCRs from the first cohort tended to co-occur in the 100 to 150 validation repertoires (as a later analysis found).

V lost 7 bases to trimming and J lost 9 bases; unmatched junction nucleotides: 9. The CDR3 sequence is 12 residues long. Looked up from germline, CDR1 is SQVTM and CDR2 is ANQGSEA. A remark on this clone: Its antigen is still unknown.

The repertoire was sequenced with immunoSEQ multiplex PCR; TCRdb's copy has only in-frame clones and lacks some. The data show approximately 300,000 clones, roughly 88% seen once. Separation from the 666-subject first cohort characterized the roughly 120-subject validation cohort, to which the donors belonged. The material sequenced was PBMCs. The receptor comes from a woman aged 18-35 years in good health and CMV-seronegative. This rearrangement joins TRBV29-1 to TRBJ2-4; 7 bases match TRBD2. CDR3 amino acids: CSAERDDSIQYF. The DNA for the CDR3 is TGCAGCGCTGAGCGGGACGATTCCATTCAGTACTTC. The full variable domain, rest sourced from reference TRBV29-1 and TRBJ2-4, is SAVISQKPSRDICQRGTSLTIQCQVDSQVTMMFWYRQQPGQSLTLIATANQGSEATYESGFVIDKFPISRPNLTFSTLTVSNMSPEDSSIYLCSAERDDSIQYFGAGTRLSVL.